These T cell receptor beta chains were read from a single sample in a study of blood T cell repertoires in COVID-19. Assay used: immunoSEQ multiplex PCR; TCRdb lists only in-frame clones, some missing. The table includes roughly 91,000 clones, over 60% detected once. The sequenced sample was peripheral blood. These receptors were taken from a man aged 65 to 85 with acute or convalescent COVID-19. Each CDR3 is given with its conserved first and last residue. A D gene is named only where the DNA matches it firmly. Rows may omit the clone size; those that give it use once, few, many or a size class.

CDR3aa: CASSGQLNTEAFF; CDR3nt: TGCGCCAGCAGCGGGCAATTGAACACTGAAGCTTTCTTT; j_gene: TRBJ1-1; abundance: -; v_gene: TRBV5-1; d_gene: -
CDR3aa: CATSDSSGTRWAQYF; CDR3nt: TGTGCCACCAGTGATTCCTCCGGGACTCGTTGGGCCCAGTACTTC; j_gene: TRBJ2-5; abundance: once; v_gene: TRBV24-1; d_gene: -
CDR3aa: CSVGNTGNTEAFF; CDR3nt: TGCAGCGTCGGCAATACAGGGAACACTGAAGCTTTCTTT; j_gene: TRBJ1-1; abundance: -; v_gene: TRBV29-1; d_gene: -
CDR3aa: CASSLEGQGANEKLFF; CDR3nt: TGCGCCAGCAGCTTGGAGGGACAGGGGGCTAATGAAAAACTGTTTTTT; j_gene: TRBJ1-4; abundance: -; v_gene: TRBV5-1; d_gene: TRBD1
CDR3aa: CASTAGRPGSTDTQYF; CDR3nt: TGTGCCAGTACGGCGGGACGGCCTGGGAGCACAGATACGCAGTATTTT; j_gene: TRBJ2-3; abundance: -; v_gene: TRBV19; d_gene: -
CDR3aa: CACHRGLGTGELFF; CDR3nt: TGTGCCTGCCACAGGGGGCTGGGCACCGGGGAGCTGTTTTTT; j_gene: TRBJ2-2; abundance: -; v_gene: TRBV30; d_gene: TRBD1
CDR3aa: CASSYRGDTEAFF; CDR3nt: TGTGCCAGCAGTTACAGGGGAGACACTGAAGCTTTCTTT; j_gene: TRBJ1-1; abundance: few; v_gene: TRBV2; d_gene: TRBD1
CDR3aa: CASSLGGTEYGYTF; CDR3nt: TGTGCCAGCAGCTTAGGGGGGACAGAATATGGCTACACCTTC; j_gene: TRBJ1-2; abundance: once; v_gene: TRBV11-2; d_gene: TRBD1
CDR3aa: CASSLGGNNSPLHF; CDR3nt: TGCGCCAGCAGCTTGGGAGGGAATAATTCACCCCTCCACTTT; j_gene: TRBJ1-6; abundance: -; v_gene: TRBV5-1; d_gene: -
CDR3aa: CASSLRGTSGSRDTGELFF; CDR3nt: TGTGCCAGCAGCTTACGGGGGACTAGCGGGAGTCGGGACACCGGGGAGCTGTTTTTT; j_gene: TRBJ2-2; abundance: -; v_gene: TRBV11-2; d_gene: TRBD2
CDR3aa: CASSPYSYNEQFF; CDR3nt: TGTGCCAGCAGTCCCTACTCCTACAATGAGCAGTTCTTC; j_gene: TRBJ2-1; abundance: -; v_gene: TRBV27; d_gene: -
CDR3aa: CASTLRGQTSYEQYF; CDR3nt: TGTGCCAGCACCCTAAGGGGACAGACGTCCTACGAGCAGTACTTC; j_gene: TRBJ2-7; abundance: -; v_gene: TRBV28; d_gene: TRBD1
CDR3aa: CASKPAGGVKTQYF; CDR3nt: TGTGCCAGCAAACCGGCGGGGGGCGTGAAGACCCAGTACTTC; j_gene: TRBJ2-5; abundance: -; v_gene: TRBV28; d_gene: TRBD2
CDR3aa: CASSSSGGSPDTQYF; CDR3nt: TGTGCCAGCAGCTCTAGCGGGGGGTCCCCAGATACGCAGTATTTT; j_gene: TRBJ2-3; abundance: -; v_gene: TRBV7-9; d_gene: TRBD2
CDR3aa: CASSDTRNTIYF; CDR3nt: TGTGCCAGCAGCGACACAAGAAACACCATATATTTT; j_gene: TRBJ1-3; abundance: few; v_gene: TRBV28; d_gene: -
CDR3aa: CASSLGRTWGTEAFF; CDR3nt: TGTGCCAGCAGCTTAGGACGGACTTGGGGCACTGAAGCTTTCTTT; j_gene: TRBJ1-1; abundance: -; v_gene: TRBV7-9; d_gene: -
CDR3aa: CASSPGFGQGNSPLHF; CDR3nt: TGCGCCAGCAGCCCGGGGTTTGGACAGGGGAATTCACCCCTCCACTTT; j_gene: TRBJ1-6; abundance: -; v_gene: TRBV5-1; d_gene: TRBD1
CDR3aa: CASSAPMTGANYGYTF; CDR3nt: TGTGCCAGCAGCGCCCCGATGACAGGGGCTAACTATGGCTACACCTTC; j_gene: TRBJ1-2; abundance: -; v_gene: TRBV9; d_gene: TRBD1
CDR3aa: CASSLALAASYEQYF; CDR3nt: TGTGCCAGCAGCTTGGCCCTAGCGGCCTCCTACGAGCAGTACTTC; j_gene: TRBJ2-7; abundance: -; v_gene: TRBV5-4; d_gene: TRBD2
CDR3aa: CASSEEGSGANVLTF; CDR3nt: TGTGCCAGCAGCGAGGAGGGGTCTGGGGCCAACGTCCTGACTTTC; j_gene: TRBJ2-6; abundance: -; v_gene: TRBV9; d_gene: -
CDR3aa: CASSLGQGRSAEAFF; CDR3nt: TGTGCCAGCAGCTTAGGGCAGGGGAGAAGCGCTGAAGCTTTCTTT; j_gene: TRBJ1-1; abundance: -; v_gene: TRBV7-8; d_gene: -
CDR3aa: CASSVSGLETQYF; CDR3nt: TGCGCCAGCAGTGTATCAGGGTTGGAGACCCAGTACTTC; j_gene: TRBJ2-5; abundance: many; v_gene: TRBV10-2; d_gene: -
CDR3aa: CASSMGTGIQTNYGYTF; CDR3nt: TGTGCCAGCAGCATGGGGACAGGGATACAAACTAACTATGGCTACACCTTC; j_gene: TRBJ1-2; abundance: -; v_gene: TRBV7-9; d_gene: TRBD1
CDR3aa: CASSVESSGRLYEQYF; CDR3nt: TGTGCCAGCAGCGTAGAAAGTAGCGGGAGGCTATACGAGCAGTACTTC; j_gene: TRBJ2-7; abundance: -; v_gene: TRBV9; d_gene: TRBD2
CDR3aa: CASSPPPGGQPETQYF; CDR3nt: TGTGCCAGCTCACCCCCGCCAGGGGGGCAACCGGAGACCCAGTACTTC; j_gene: TRBJ2-5; abundance: -; v_gene: TRBV18; d_gene: -
CDR3aa: CASSTYRGKPAKNIQYF; CDR3nt: TGTGCCAGTAGTACTTACAGGGGAAAGCCAGCCAAAAACATTCAGTACTTC; j_gene: TRBJ2-4; abundance: few; v_gene: TRBV19; d_gene: TRBD1
CDR3aa: CASSVGGRAYNSPLHF; CDR3nt: TGTGCCAGCAGTGTAGGCGGCAGGGCTTATAATTCACCCCTCCACTTT; j_gene: TRBJ1-6; abundance: -; v_gene: TRBV2; d_gene: -
CDR3aa: CASSFGTNRHTDTQYF; CDR3nt: TGTGCCAGCAGCTTCGGGACTAACCGACACACAGATACGCAGTATTTT; j_gene: TRBJ2-3; abundance: -; v_gene: TRBV7-3; d_gene: TRBD2
CDR3aa: CASSNPRGGGETQYF; CDR3nt: TGTGCCAGCAGCAATCCCAGGGGAGGGGGAGAGACCCAGTACTTC; j_gene: TRBJ2-5; abundance: -; v_gene: TRBV21-1; d_gene: -
CDR3aa: CASSLRGPGNTIYF; CDR3nt: TGTGCCAGCAGCTTGAGGGGTCCAGGAAACACCATATATTTT; j_gene: TRBJ1-3; abundance: few; v_gene: TRBV5-6; d_gene: -
CDR3aa: CASSLYTSGSLETQYF; CDR3nt: TGTGCCAGCAGTTTATACACTAGCGGGAGTTTAGAGACCCAGTACTTC; j_gene: TRBJ2-5; abundance: -; v_gene: TRBV28; d_gene: TRBD2
CDR3aa: CASSPPPSGGSYNEQFF; CDR3nt: TGTGCCAGCAGCCCTCCTCCGAGCGGGGGTTCCTACAATGAGCAGTTCTTC; j_gene: TRBJ2-1; abundance: -; v_gene: TRBV7-9; d_gene: TRBD2
CDR3aa: CASSFARNYNSPLHF; CDR3nt: TGTGCCAGCAGTTTCGCCAGAAACTATAATTCACCCCTCCACTTT; j_gene: TRBJ1-6; abundance: -; v_gene: TRBV27; d_gene: -
CDR3aa: CATSPRQGASGELFF; CDR3nt: TGTGCCACCAGTCCGCGACAGGGGGCATCCGGGGAGCTGTTTTTT; j_gene: TRBJ2-2; abundance: -; v_gene: TRBV24-1; d_gene: TRBD1
CDR3aa: CASSTTDRATEAFF; CDR3nt: TGTGCCAGTAGTACTACGGACAGGGCCACTGAAGCTTTCTTT; j_gene: TRBJ1-1; abundance: -; v_gene: TRBV19; d_gene: TRBD1
CDR3aa: CASSSGYGGPQETQYF; CDR3nt: TGCGCCAGCAGTTCTGGGTACGGGGGGCCTCAAGAGACCCAGTACTTC; j_gene: TRBJ2-5; abundance: -; v_gene: TRBV5-1; d_gene: -
CDR3aa: CSAVGQGGTEAFF; CDR3nt: TGCAGCGCCGTTGGACAGGGAGGAACTGAAGCTTTCTTT; j_gene: TRBJ1-1; abundance: -; v_gene: TRBV29-1; d_gene: TRBD1
CDR3aa: CASSQDTGRGTEAFF; CDR3nt: TGCGCCAGCAGCCAAGATACGGGGAGAGGAACTGAAGCTTTCTTT; j_gene: TRBJ1-1; abundance: -; v_gene: TRBV4-1; d_gene: -
CDR3aa: CASSSDRGGEPQHF; CDR3nt: TGTGCCAGCAGCTCAGACAGGGGTGGGGAGCCCCAGCATTTT; j_gene: TRBJ1-5; abundance: -; v_gene: TRBV6-2/TRBV6-3; d_gene: TRBD1
CDR3aa: CASSQEGRVTDTQYF; CDR3nt: TGCGCCAGCAGCCAAGAGGGCAGGGTGACAGATACGCAGTATTTT; j_gene: TRBJ2-3; abundance: -; v_gene: TRBV4-1; d_gene: -
CDR3aa: CASSLLGLAESSYNEQFF; CDR3nt: TGTGCCAGCAGTTTATTGGGACTAGCGGAGAGCTCCTACAATGAGCAGTTCTTC; j_gene: TRBJ2-1; abundance: -; v_gene: TRBV28; d_gene: TRBD2
CDR3aa: CASSSTGGSYEQYF; CDR3nt: TGCGCCAGCAGCTCGACAGGGGGATCCTACGAGCAGTACTTC; j_gene: TRBJ2-7; abundance: -; v_gene: TRBV5-1; d_gene: TRBD1
CDR3aa: CASSFDSGSNTGELFF; CDR3nt: TGTGCCAGCAGCTTCGATAGCGGGTCAAACACCGGGGAGCTGTTTTTT; j_gene: TRBJ2-2; abundance: -; v_gene: TRBV7-6; d_gene: TRBD2
CDR3aa: CASLGGQGPYEQYF; CDR3nt: TGTGCCAGCCTAGGGGGCCAGGGACCCTACGAGCAGTACTTC; j_gene: TRBJ2-7; abundance: -; v_gene: TRBV19; d_gene: TRBD1
CDR3aa: CASSLQGSGELFF; CDR3nt: TGTGCCAGCAGTCTGCAGGGAAGCGGGGAGCTGTTTTTT; j_gene: TRBJ2-2; abundance: once; v_gene: TRBV12-3/TRBV12-4; d_gene: -